This T cell receptor beta chain emerged from a study of CD8 T cells in ankylosing spondylitis. Study conclusions and caveats: Made up of several highly homologous variants, a TCR beta motif appeared characteristic of ankylosing spondylitis blood. Reactive arthritis synovial fluid and blood were previously reported to contain some motif variants. According to the report, clones linked to the disease were significantly enriched in matched synovial fluid samples taken from ankylosing spondylitis patients.

In regard to this clonotype: The antigen is undetermined.

TCRdb processed the 5' RACE reads anew with MiXCR; each CDR3 protein has one entry. The sample contains 150,000 to 200,000 distinct CDR3 sequences, about 9.9% of which appear only once. The receptor comes from a male donor with ankylosing spondylitis or in good health (not recorded which). Material: blood, either unsorted or a sorted T cell fraction (not recorded which).

The CDR3 protein is CASSQPGQTHEQYF. CDR3 DNA sequence: TGCGCCAGCAGCCAACCGGGACAGACCCACGAGCAGTACTTC. The chain recombines TRBV4-3 with TRBJ2-7; 7 bases align to TRBD1. The CDR3 is 14 residues long. Germline trimming cut 2 bases from V and 5 bases from J; bases unmatched to any gene: 6. Germline lookup yields CDR1 LGHNA and CDR2 YSLEER.